The 7 T cell receptor beta chains presented below share a single source sample, sequenced in a study of blood T cell repertoires in COVID-19. Measured with immunoSEQ multiplex PCR; TCRdb has only the in-frame clones, and not every one. The table lists roughly 300,000 clones, 70% to 90% of them singletons. The sequencing sample was made of peripheral blood. The receptors here all came from a man aged 18 to 30 who had recovered from COVID-19.

The genes are TRBV6-5 and TRBJ2-7; 7 bases align to TRBD2. Trimming at V came to 2 bases and at J to 2 bases, leaving 3 bases not matched to a gene. The CDR3 consists of 14 residues. Germline values: CDR1 MNHEY, CDR2 SVGAGI. The CDR3 reads CASSYGRGAYEQYF. The CDR3 DNA is TGTGCCAGCAGTTACGGTCGGGGGGCCTACGAGCAGTACTTC.

This chain connects TRBV11-2 to TRBJ2-3; 8 positions agree with TRBD2. V gave up 6 bases and J gave up 0 bases; unmatched junction bases: 17. Germline assignment: CDR1 SGHAT and CDR2 FQNNGV. The CDR3 runs 19 residues. CDR3 sequence: CASRLGRGGGGTSTDTQYF. The CDR3 DNA sequence: TGTGCCAGCAGGCTGGGGAGGGGCGGCGGGGGGACTAGCACAGATACGCAGTATTTT.

The V call is TRBV5-1, the J call TRBJ2-3; maybe TRBD2 (6 bases). Germline CDR1 and CDR2: SGHRS and YFSETQ. Trimming stripped 5 bases from V and 1 base from J, with 23 bases between. The CDR3 is 18 amino acids. CDR3 nucleotides: TGCGCCAGCAGTTCGCGGGACGGGCCCCCTAGGGGCACAGATACGCAGTATTTT. Translation: CASSSRDGPPRGTDTQYF.

Only a few counts were recorded for this clone. The chain employs TRBV21-1 and TRBJ2-2; the table's D call TRBD2 went unverified against the DNA. TRBV21-1 is noted as a pseudogene. CDR3 length: 15 amino acids. CDR3 in amino acids: CASSMRGGGAGELFF. In nucleotides, the CDR3 is TGTGCCAGCAGCATGCGCGGGGGCGGCGCCGGGGAGCTGTTTTTT.

The chain's CDR3 is CAWSLAGDYGYTF. The CDR3 bases are TGTGCCTGGAGTCTCGCAGGGGACTATGGCTACACCTTC. The chain couples TRBV30 to TRBJ1-2; D possibly corresponds to TRBD1 (6 bases). This CDR3 is built from 13 residues. Trimming left V 2 bases short and J 3 bases short, with 10 bases between. CDR1 and CDR2 (germline): GTSNPN, SVGIG (reference sequence). The full variable domain, completed using reference TRBV30 and TRBJ1-2, is SQTIHQWPATLVQPVGSPLSLECTVEGTSNPNLYWYRQAAGRGLQLLFYSVGIGQISSEVPQNLSASRPQDRQFILSSKKLLLSDSGFYLCAWSLAGDYGYTFGSGTRLTVV.

The chain carries TRBV6-5 and TRBJ1-4; no firm D call. CDR3 length: 15 amino acids. V gave up 7 bases and J gave up 0 bases, with 12 bases separating them. Germline CDR1 and CDR2: MNHEY and SVGAGI. DNA of the CDR3: TGTGCCAGCATGGAGTCCCCTGCAACTAATGAAAAACTGTTTTTT. This translates into CASMESPATNEKLFF.

This clone was picked up one time. This chain uses TRBV6-5 with TRBJ1-1; D not certain. CDR1 is MNHEY and CDR2 is SVGAGI in the germline V gene. Trimming took 7 bases from V and 1 from J, leaving 13 bases between them. The CDR3 extends over 14 amino acids. CDR3 protein: CASTISLENTEAFF. Here the CDR3 DNA reads TGTGCCAGCACCATCAGTCTAGAGAACACTGAAGCTTTCTTT.